Listed below are T cell receptor beta chains from one sample, sequenced in a study of blood T cell repertoires in COVID-19. The data were produced by immunoSEQ multiplex PCR, yet TCRdb's version contains in-frame clones alone and is incomplete. This sample yields about 95,000 clones, of which around 85% are seen a single time; 20% to 30% belongs to the top ten. The sample consisted of peripheral blood. The receptors shown here come from a man older than 75 with active or convalescent COVID-19. Each CDR3 is given with its conserved first and last residue. Each record gives: D gene, J gene, clone size, V gene, CDR3 length, CDR3 protein, CDR3 DNA. The D gene is left open where the match is weak. Not every row has a clone size; where given, it reads once, few, many or a size class.

d_gene: NA
j_gene: TRBJ2-2
abundance: NA
v_gene: TRBV7-9
len: 16
CDR3aa: CASSLAGQMNTGELFF
CDR3nt: TGTGCCAGCAGCTTAGCGGGACAAATGAACACCGGGGAGCTGTTTTTT

d_gene: NA
j_gene: TRBJ1-1
abundance: NA
v_gene: TRBV14
len: 13
CDR3aa: CASSVDRNTEAFF
CDR3nt: TGTGCCAGCAGCGTTGACAGGAACACTGAAGCTTTCTTT

d_gene: NA
j_gene: TRBJ1-1
abundance: NA
v_gene: TRBV7-3
len: 13
CDR3aa: CASSLSGGTEAFF
CDR3nt: TGTGCCAGCAGCTTATCCGGCGGCACTGAAGCTTTCTTT

d_gene: NA
j_gene: TRBJ2-2
abundance: NA
v_gene: TRBV5-1
len: 14
CDR3aa: CAGRNERGTGELFF
CDR3nt: TGCGCCGGGCGCAATGAACGGGGAACCGGGGAGCTGTTTTTT

d_gene: TRBD2
j_gene: TRBJ2-5
abundance: once
v_gene: TRBV27
len: 19
CDR3aa: CASSYYPPSSGGNQETQYF
CDR3nt: TGTGCCAGCAGTTACTACCCCCCCTCTAGCGGGGGGAACCAAGAGACCCAGTACTTC

d_gene: NA
j_gene: TRBJ2-3
abundance: NA
v_gene: TRBV10-3
len: 13
CDR3aa: CAISAGQPDTQYF
CDR3nt: TGTGCCATCAGTGCCGGACAGCCAGATACGCAGTATTTT

d_gene: NA
j_gene: TRBJ2-7
abundance: NA
v_gene: TRBV24-1
len: 16
CDR3aa: CATSDPDGNYGDEQYF
CDR3nt: TGTGCCACCAGTGACCCTGACGGGAACTACGGGGACGAGCAGTACTTC

d_gene: NA
j_gene: TRBJ1-1
abundance: once
v_gene: TRBV6-2/TRBV6-3
len: 14
CDR3aa: CASSRETVNTEAFF
CDR3nt: TGTGCCAGCAGCCGCGAGACAGTGAACACTGAAGCTTTCTTT

d_gene: TRBD2
j_gene: TRBJ2-1
abundance: NA
v_gene: TRBV6-1
len: 15
CDR3aa: CASTMTSGNYNEQFF
CDR3nt: TGTGCCAGCACCATGACTAGCGGAAACTACAATGAGCAGTTCTTC

d_gene: NA
j_gene: TRBJ1-1
abundance: NA
v_gene: TRBV12-3/TRBV12-4
len: 13
CDR3aa: CASSLWANTEAFF
CDR3nt: TGTGCCAGCAGTTTATGGGCGAACACTGAAGCTTTCTTT

d_gene: TRBD2
j_gene: TRBJ2-7
abundance: NA
v_gene: TRBV5-4
len: 15
CDR3aa: CASSSLAGDTSQQYF
CDR3nt: TGTGCCAGCAGCTCGCTAGCGGGGGACACTAGTCAGCAGTACTTC

d_gene: TRBD2
j_gene: TRBJ2-1
abundance: NA
v_gene: TRBV11-2
len: 13
CDR3aa: CASSYVPGGEQFF
CDR3nt: TGTGCCAGCAGCTACGTACCGGGGGGGGAGCAGTTCTTC

d_gene: TRBD1
j_gene: TRBJ1-6
abundance: NA
v_gene: TRBV6-5
len: 15
CDR3aa: CASILGTGAHSPLHF
CDR3nt: TGTGCCAGCATACTCGGGACAGGGGCCCATTCACCCCTCCACTTT

d_gene: NA
j_gene: TRBJ2-7
abundance: NA
v_gene: TRBV11-2
len: 15
CDR3aa: CASSLEAGKVYEQYF
CDR3nt: TGTGCCAGCAGCTTAGAGGCGGGGAAGGTTTACGAGCAGTACTTC

d_gene: TRBD1
j_gene: TRBJ2-7
abundance: few
v_gene: TRBV10-3
len: 15
CDR3aa: CAISESDRGTYEQYF
CDR3nt: TGTGCCATCAGTGAGTCAGACAGGGGGACCTACGAGCAGTACTTC

d_gene: NA
j_gene: TRBJ1-6
abundance: NA
v_gene: TRBV5-6
len: 15
CDR3aa: CASSLGPTHNSPLHF
CDR3nt: TGTGCCAGCAGCTTGGGACCGACACATAATTCACCCCTCCACTTT

d_gene: TRBD2
j_gene: TRBJ2-1
abundance: NA
v_gene: TRBV27
len: 18
CDR3aa: CASSLPPTWTSGGNEQFF
CDR3nt: TGTGCCAGCAGTTTGCCACCGACTTGGACTAGCGGGGGGAATGAGCAGTTCTTC

d_gene: TRBD1
j_gene: TRBJ1-1
abundance: NA
v_gene: TRBV19
len: 16
CDR3aa: CASSAGQAAWIPEAFF
CDR3nt: TGTGCCAGTAGCGCGGGACAGGCCGCCTGGATTCCTGAAGCTTTCTTT

d_gene: NA
j_gene: TRBJ1-1
abundance: few
v_gene: TRBV18
len: 17
CDR3aa: CASSPQTGWVKDTEAFF
CDR3nt: TGTGCCAGCTCACCCCAGACAGGTTGGGTAAAGGACACTGAAGCTTTCTTT

d_gene: TRBD1
j_gene: TRBJ2-2
abundance: NA
v_gene: TRBV5-5
len: 17
CDR3aa: CASSGNPGQTNTGELFF
CDR3nt: TGTGCCAGCAGTGGAAATCCGGGACAGACGAACACCGGGGAGCTGTTTTTT

d_gene: TRBD1
j_gene: TRBJ1-1
abundance: NA
v_gene: TRBV7-8
len: 14
CDR3aa: CASRAGTGDTEAFF
CDR3nt: TGTGCCAGCAGGGCCGGGACAGGGGACACTGAAGCTTTCTTT

d_gene: TRBD2
j_gene: TRBJ2-1
abundance: NA
v_gene: TRBV18
len: 17
CDR3aa: CASSPSWGGSSYNEQFF
CDR3nt: TGTGCCAGCTCACCCTCCTGGGGGGGAAGCTCCTACAATGAGCAGTTCTTC

d_gene: NA
j_gene: TRBJ1-6
abundance: many
v_gene: TRBV10-3
len: 15
CDR3aa: CAISESGLLYSPLHF
CDR3nt: TGTGCCATCAGTGAGTCGGGACTGCTTTATTCACCCCTCCACTTT

d_gene: NA
j_gene: TRBJ1-6
abundance: NA
v_gene: TRBV6-6
len: 14
CDR3aa: CASSQNGGRSPLHF
CDR3nt: TGTGCCAGCAGTCAGAACGGAGGCAGATCACCCCTCCACTTT

d_gene: NA
j_gene: TRBJ2-7
abundance: NA
v_gene: TRBV4-2
len: 18
CDR3aa: CASSQDGGTGVLLREQYF
CDR3nt: TGTGCCAGCAGCCAAGATGGCGGAACGGGGGTTCTTTTACGCGAGCAGTACTTC

d_gene: NA
j_gene: TRBJ1-1
abundance: NA
v_gene: TRBV19
len: 15
CDR3aa: CASSNGLGRNTEAFF
CDR3nt: TGTGCCAGTTCGAATGGTTTGGGGAGGAACACTGAAGCTTTCTTT

d_gene: TRBD1
j_gene: TRBJ2-1
abundance: NA
v_gene: TRBV10-3
len: 13
CDR3aa: CAINEGAGNEQFF
CDR3nt: TGTGCCATCAATGAGGGGGCAGGGAATGAGCAGTTCTTC

d_gene: NA
j_gene: TRBJ1-2
abundance: NA
v_gene: TRBV28
len: 14
CDR3aa: CAHSLSRGPRGYTF
CDR3nt: TGTGCCCACAGTTTATCCAGGGGCCCTCGTGGCTACACCTTC

d_gene: NA
j_gene: TRBJ1-2
abundance: NA
v_gene: TRBV5-6
len: 18
CDR3aa: CASSLVIGQGPTWGGYTF
CDR3nt: TGTGCCAGCAGCTTGGTAATAGGGCAGGGGCCGACCTGGGGTGGCTACACCTTC

d_gene: NA
j_gene: TRBJ1-1
abundance: once
v_gene: TRBV7-9
len: 13
CDR3aa: CASSFQEGTGAFF
CDR3nt: TGTGCCAGCAGCTTCCAAGAGGGTACCGGAGCTTTCTTT

d_gene: TRBD2
j_gene: TRBJ2-3
abundance: NA
v_gene: TRBV20-1
len: 14
CDR3aa: CSASPRGGTDTQYF
CDR3nt: TGCAGTGCTAGTCCGCGGGGGGGCACAGATACGCAGTATTTT

d_gene: TRBD1
j_gene: TRBJ2-3
abundance: NA
v_gene: TRBV6-5
len: 13
CDR3aa: CASRRDSSDTQYF
CDR3nt: TGTGCCAGCAGACGGGACAGTTCAGATACGCAGTATTTT

d_gene: NA
j_gene: TRBJ1-5
abundance: NA
v_gene: TRBV2
len: 12
CDR3aa: CASMRDNQPQHF
CDR3nt: TGTGCCAGCATGAGGGACAATCAGCCCCAGCATTTT

d_gene: TRBD2
j_gene: TRBJ2-3
abundance: NA
v_gene: TRBV9
len: 15
CDR3aa: CASSVGGLSADTQYF
CDR3nt: TGTGCCAGCAGCGTAGGGGGACTATCCGCAGATACGCAGTATTTT

d_gene: NA
j_gene: TRBJ1-6
abundance: NA
v_gene: TRBV10-3
len: 14
CDR3aa: CAISDNPPQEALHF
CDR3nt: TGTGCCATCAGTGATAATCCCCCCCAGGAGGCCCTCCACTTT

d_gene: TRBD1
j_gene: TRBJ1-2
abundance: NA
v_gene: TRBV19
len: 13
CDR3aa: CASRRDRDYGYTF
CDR3nt: TGTGCCAGTAGACGGGACAGGGACTATGGCTACACCTTC

d_gene: NA
j_gene: TRBJ2-7
abundance: NA
v_gene: TRBV21-1
len: 19
CDR3aa: CASSANRDRVRGPSYEQYF
CDR3nt: TGTGCCAGCAGCGCTAACCGGGACAGGGTTCGGGGACCGTCCTACGAGCAGTACTTC

d_gene: NA
j_gene: TRBJ2-1
abundance: NA
v_gene: TRBV10-3
len: 11
CDR3aa: CATGGGNEQFF
CDR3nt: TGTGCCACCGGGGGTGGCAATGAGCAGTTCTTC

d_gene: TRBD1
j_gene: TRBJ1-1
abundance: NA
v_gene: TRBV3-1/TRBV3-2
len: 15
CDR3aa: CASSQELQGATEAFF
CDR3nt: TGTGCCAGCAGCCAAGAGCTACAGGGGGCTACTGAAGCTTTCTTT

d_gene: NA
j_gene: TRBJ1-4
abundance: NA
v_gene: TRBV29-1
len: 15
CDR3aa: CSVRTWGATNEKLFF
CDR3nt: TGCAGCGTCCGGACATGGGGGGCAACTAATGAAAAACTGTTTTTT

d_gene: NA
j_gene: TRBJ2-5
abundance: NA
v_gene: TRBV30
len: 12
CDR3aa: CAWSDAPRAQYF
CDR3nt: TGTGCCTGGAGTGACGCCCCCCGGGCCCAGTACTTC

d_gene: NA
j_gene: TRBJ2-7
abundance: NA
v_gene: TRBV27
len: 13
CDR3aa: CASSLAGDHEQYF
CDR3nt: TGTGCCAGCAGTTTGGCAGGGGACCACGAGCAGTACTTC

d_gene: NA
j_gene: TRBJ2-2
abundance: NA
v_gene: TRBV19
len: 14
CDR3aa: CASSISENTGELFF
CDR3nt: TGTGCCAGTAGTATCTCAGAGAACACCGGGGAGCTGTTTTTT

d_gene: NA
j_gene: TRBJ1-3
abundance: NA
v_gene: TRBV9
len: 12
CDR3aa: CASSRSGNTIYF
CDR3nt: TGTGCCAGCAGTAGATCTGGAAACACCATATATTTT

d_gene: NA
j_gene: TRBJ1-2
abundance: NA
v_gene: TRBV7-2
len: 15
CDR3aa: CASSLESLSNYGYTF
CDR3nt: TGTGCCAGCAGCTTAGAGAGTCTCTCTAACTATGGCTACACCTTC

d_gene: TRBD2
j_gene: TRBJ2-7
abundance: NA
v_gene: TRBV5-4
len: 15
CDR3aa: CASSLASGAAYEQYF
CDR3nt: TGTGCCAGCAGCTTGGCAAGCGGGGCCGCCTACGAGCAGTACTTC

d_gene: TRBD2
j_gene: TRBJ2-2
abundance: NA
v_gene: TRBV2
len: 13
CDR3aa: CASSSGNTGELFF
CDR3nt: TGTGCCAGCTCTAGCGGGAACACCGGGGAGCTGTTTTTT

d_gene: NA
j_gene: TRBJ1-1
abundance: NA
v_gene: TRBV19
len: 16
CDR3aa: CASSDPGILLNTEAFF
CDR3nt: TGTGCCAGTAGTGATCCAGGGATCTTGCTGAACACTGAAGCTTTCTTT

d_gene: NA
j_gene: TRBJ1-2
abundance: NA
v_gene: TRBV7-8
len: 13
CDR3aa: CASSQPTRAGYTF
CDR3nt: TGTGCCAGCAGCCAACCGACTAGGGCTGGCTACACCTTC

d_gene: NA
j_gene: TRBJ1-1
abundance: NA
v_gene: TRBV24-1
len: 18
CDR3aa: CATSDLTPLQGKKAEAFF
CDR3nt: TGTGCCACCAGTGATCTCACCCCCTTACAGGGAAAAAAAGCTGAAGCTTTCTTT

d_gene: NA
j_gene: TRBJ1-5
abundance: NA
v_gene: TRBV7-8
len: 17
CDR3aa: CASGKRGDQGLNQPQHF
CDR3nt: TGTGCCAGCGGAAAACGGGGGGATCAGGGCTTGAATCAGCCCCAGCATTTT

d_gene: TRBD2
j_gene: TRBJ2-3
abundance: NA
v_gene: TRBV5-8
len: 17
CDR3aa: CASSLIRTSGSGDTQYF
CDR3nt: TGTGCCAGCAGCTTAATTCGGACTAGCGGCTCCGGGGATACGCAGTATTTT